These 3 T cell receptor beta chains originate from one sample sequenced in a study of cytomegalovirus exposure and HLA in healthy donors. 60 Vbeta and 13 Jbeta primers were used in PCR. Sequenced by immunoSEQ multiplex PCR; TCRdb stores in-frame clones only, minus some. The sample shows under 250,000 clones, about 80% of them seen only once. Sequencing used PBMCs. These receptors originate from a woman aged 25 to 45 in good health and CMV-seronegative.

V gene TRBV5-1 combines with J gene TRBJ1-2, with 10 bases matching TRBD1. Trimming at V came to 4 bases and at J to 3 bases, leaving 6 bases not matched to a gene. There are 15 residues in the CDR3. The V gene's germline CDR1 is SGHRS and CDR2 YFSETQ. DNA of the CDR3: TGCGCCAGCAGCGCAGGGACAGGGGTGGACTATGGCTACACCTTC. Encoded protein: CASSAGTGVDYGYTF.

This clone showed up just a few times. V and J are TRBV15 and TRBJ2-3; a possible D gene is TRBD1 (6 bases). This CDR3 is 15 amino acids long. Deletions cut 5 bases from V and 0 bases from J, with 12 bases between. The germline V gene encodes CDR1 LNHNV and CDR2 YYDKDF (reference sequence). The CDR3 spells CATSLDRTSTDTQYF. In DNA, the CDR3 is TGTGCCACCAGCCTAGACAGGACTAGCACAGATACGCAGTATTTT.

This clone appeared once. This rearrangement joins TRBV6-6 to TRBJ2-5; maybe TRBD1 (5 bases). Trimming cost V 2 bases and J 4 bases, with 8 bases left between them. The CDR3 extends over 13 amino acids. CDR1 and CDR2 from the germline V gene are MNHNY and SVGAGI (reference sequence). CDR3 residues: CASSYPGSETQYF. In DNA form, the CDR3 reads TGTGCCAGCAGTTACCCAGGGTCAGAGACCCAGTACTTC.